Below, 27 T cell receptor beta chains from the same sample are listed, as sequenced in a study of blood T cells in healthy people across ages. Combining a sample-barcoded 5' primer with a J-beta primer mix, a second PCR ran for roughly 7 to 11 cycles. TCRdb reprocessed the 5' RACE reads via MiXCR and lists one record per CDR3 protein. The table lists roughly 800,000 distinct CDR3 sequences, about 53% of them singletons. The sequenced sample was blood. The receptors were sampled from an older man in good health.

V usage is TRBV20-1 and J usage is TRBJ1-5; TRBD1 matches at 7 bases. J was trimmed by 0 bases and V by 4 bases; bases with no gene match: 6. Germline V gives CDR1 DFQATT, CDR2 SNEGSKA (reference sequence). This CDR3 comprises 15 residues. CDR3 protein: CSATPTGYSNQPQHF. The CDR3 DNA reads TGCAGTGCTACTCCGACAGGGTATAGCAATCAGCCCCAGCATTTT.

This chain joins TRBV2 and TRBJ2-5; D perhaps matches TRBD1 (6 bases). The CDR3 is 12 residues long. Germline-derived CDR1 and CDR2 are SNHLY and FYNNEI. V lost 11 bases and J 5 bases, leaving 15 bases between the germline ends. Here the CDR3 DNA reads TGTGCCGGTAGACAGGTCTGGGAGACCCAGTACTTC. It yields the protein CAGRQVWETQYF.

This sequence joins TRBV10-3 and TRBJ1-5, with 9 bases aligning to TRBD1. With 6 bases clipped from V and 8 bases from J, the junction kept 8 bases outside the gene matches. In germline, CDR1 is ENHRY, CDR2 SYGVKD. The CDR3 extends over 14 amino acids. CDR3 region: CAIRGTGTVEPQHF. The DNA of the CDR3 is TGTGCCATCAGAGGGACAGGGACGGTTGAGCCCCAGCATTTT.

This clonotype came up a few times. The rearrangement links TRBV4-1 to TRBJ2-7; D is possibly TRBD2 (6 bases). The CDR3 is 15 amino acids. The V gene lost 5 bases and the J gene lost 3 bases, with 17 bases spanning the gap. Germline CDR1 is MGHRA and CDR2 is YSYEKL. CDR3 DNA sequence: TGCGCCAGCAGCACAGACAGAGCGGACTACTACGAGCAGTACTTC. Translation: CASSTDRADYYEQYF.

This clonotype showed up just a few times. The genes are TRBV20-1 and TRBJ2-1; D possibly corresponds to TRBD1 (6 bases). Germline CDR1 and CDR2: DFQATT and SNEGSKA (reference sequence). This CDR3 has 12 residues. Trimming shortened V by 4 bases and J by 12 bases, and 16 bases separated the two germline ends. The CDR3 DNA reads TGCAGTGCTAATGGAGCAGGGGCTTGGCAGTTCTTC. This translates into CSANGAGAWQFF.

The chain combines TRBV7-2 with TRBJ2-2; D might be TRBD1 or TRBD2, each matching 6 bases. The CDR3 is made up of 16 amino acids. Germline V gives CDR1 SGHTA, CDR2 FQGNSA. V was shortened by 7 bases and J by 3 bases, with 18 bases between the two germline ends. CDR3 residues: CASTVGGNPYTGELFF. In nucleotides, the CDR3 is TGTGCCAGCACCGTCGGGGGCAACCCGTACACCGGGGAGCTGTTTTTT.

V is TRBV12-3 or TRBV12-4 and J is TRBJ1-1; maybe TRBD1 (5 bases). With 5 bases removed from V and 1 base from J, the gap between germline ends came to 11 bases. CDR3 size: 14 residues. CDR3 region: CASSALGRNTEAFF. CDR3 in DNA: TGTGCCAGCAGTGCCTTGGGACGGAACACTGAAGCTTTCTTT.

This chain uses TRBV3-1 with TRBJ2-7; 9 nucleotides match TRBD2. After removal of 7 bases from V and 5 bases from J, the junction contained 9 bases not matched to a gene. Germline V lookup: CDR1 LGHDT, CDR2 YNNKEL (reference sequence). The CDR3 has 14 residues. CDR3: CASTRGRLADEQYF. For the CDR3, the DNA is TGTGCCAGCACCCGAGGGCGACTAGCGGACGAGCAGTACTTC.

This chain links TRBV20-1 with TRBJ2-5, with 16 bases identical to TRBD2. The germline gives CDR1 DFQATT, CDR2 SNEGSKA (reference sequence). The V gene end was trimmed by 0 bases and the J gene end by 9 bases; junction bases not matched to a gene: 4. This CDR3 comprises 15 residues. The CDR3 is CSARDRGLAGGAQYF. The CDR3 DNA reads TGCAGTGCTAGAGATAGGGGACTAGCGGGAGGGGCCCAGTACTTC.

The V and J genes are TRBV28 and TRBJ2-1; 7 bases fit TRBD1. CDR3 length: 12 residues. The trim removed 10 bases at V and 2 bases at J, leaving 2 bases unmatched. Germline V lookup: CDR1 MDHEN, CDR2 SYDVKM. CDR3 residues: CATGTAYNEQFF. The CDR3 DNA is TGTGCCACCGGGACAGCCTACAATGAGCAGTTCTTC.

This clonotype was seen just once. The genes are TRBV29-1 and TRBJ1-2; maybe TRBD1 (5 bases). Germline values: CDR1 SQVTM, CDR2 ANQGSEA. CDR3 size: 13 residues. Between the trimmed V and J ends, which lost 5 bases and 7 bases, there was a span of 17 bases. The CDR3 sequence: CSVPGTVDRGYTF. The CDR3 nucleotides are TGCAGCGTTCCAGGGACTGTTGATCGTGGCTACACCTTC. The variable domain in full, with the rest retrieved from reference TRBV29-1 and TRBJ1-2, is SAVISQKPSRDICQRGTSLTIQCQVDSQVTMMFWYRQQPGQSLTLIATANQGSEATYESGFVIDKFPISRPNLTFSTLTVSNMSPEDSSIYLCSVPGTVDRGYTFGSGTRLTVV.

This clonotype has at least ten counts. J is TRBJ2-7 and V is TRBV10-3; D not certain. The CDR3 is 13 amino acids. The V gene lost 0 bases and the J gene lost 4 bases, with 7 bases spanning the gap. The germline V gene encodes CDR1 ENHRY and CDR2 SYGVKD. The CDR3 loop reads CAISESAPYEQYF. Here the CDR3 DNA reads TGTGCCATCAGTGAGTCGGCCCCTTACGAGCAGTACTTC.

The CDR3 region is CASSLRTSGSHEQFF. In DNA, the CDR3 is TGTGCCAGCAGTTTGAGGACTAGCGGGAGCCATGAGCAGTTCTTC. This chain connects TRBV12-3 or TRBV12-4 to TRBJ2-1; 13 positions match TRBD2. V shed 3 bases, J shed 8 bases, and the junction held 4 bases outside the gene matches. The CDR3 loop spans 15 amino acids.

The chain has TRBV4-1 and TRBJ2-7, with 7 bases identical to TRBD1. V dropped 0 bases and J dropped 4; count of bases not matched to a gene: 3. This CDR3 region has 14 residues. Per the germline V gene, CDR1 is MGHRA and CDR2 is YSYEKL. The CDR3 DNA is TGCGCCAGCAGCCAAGATGGGACAGAGTACGAGCAGTACTTC. Translated, it gives CASSQDGTEYEQYF.

This clonotype was seen only once. V is TRBV2 and J is TRBJ2-3, with D possibly matching TRBD2 (5 bases). The germline V gene encodes CDR1 SNHLY and CDR2 FYNNEI. CDR3 length: 12 residues. The CDR3 loop reads CVTGLSTDTQYF. In nucleotides, the CDR3 is TGTGTCACCGGACTTAGCACAGATACGCAGTATTTT.

This clonotype was seen more than once but under ten times. The V and J genes are TRBV9 and TRBJ2-7; possibly TRBD1 for D (6 bases). Per the germline V gene, CDR1 is SGDLS and CDR2 is YYNGEE. This CDR3 is 13 amino acids long. Trimming shortened V by 1 base and J by 3 bases, and 8 bases separated the two germline ends. This CDR3 reads CASSVSQGYEQYF. The CDR3 DNA is TGTGCCAGCAGCGTATCACAGGGCTACGAGCAGTACTTC.

The chain joins TRBV11-2 to TRBJ2-6, with D perhaps TRBD2 (6 bases). V was trimmed by 3 bases and J by 3 bases, leaving 9 bases between them. CDR3 size: 15 residues. CDR1 and CDR2 (germline): SGHAT, FQNNGV. DNA for the CDR3: TGTGCCAGCAGCTTCGGGGGTCTTGGGGCCAACGTCCTGACTTTC. Protein product: CASSFGGLGANVLTF.

This sequence joins TRBV20-1 and TRBJ2-1, with 8 bases matching TRBD2. This CDR3 comprises 15 residues. Germline CDR1 DFQATT, CDR2 SNEGSKA (reference sequence). The V gene end was trimmed by 4 bases and the J gene end by 8 bases; junction bases not matched to a gene: 13. The CDR3 coding sequence is TGCAGTGCTATCTTTGGGCGGGGGGTCAGGGATGAGCAGTTCTTC. This translates into CSAIFGRGVRDEQFF.

This rearrangement joins TRBV9 to TRBJ1-2; TRBD1 agrees at 7 bases. Germline values: CDR1 SGDLS, CDR2 YYNGEE. V shed 3 bases and J 8 bases; nucleotides not matched to a gene: 7. The CDR3 runs 13 residues. The CDR3, as DNA: TGTGCCAGCAGCGGCCTCACAGGGGTAGGCTACACCTTC. It specifies CASSGLTGVGYTF.

Notes on this clonotype: Germline is not matched at one junction end, which may reflect a read error. The chain recombines TRBV6-4 with TRBJ2-7; no clear D gene. The length of the CDR3 is 10 residues. Germline CDR1 and CDR2: MRHNA and SNTAGT. The CDR3 DNA sequence: TGTGCCAGCAGGGATCACGAACAGTACTTC. It yields the protein CASRDHEQYF.

This chain joins TRBV29-1 and TRBJ2-7; maybe TRBD2 (6 bases). Trimming cost V 4 bases and J 2 bases, with 15 bases left between them. The CDR3 is 14 residues long. Germline V gene data show CDR1 as SQVTM and CDR2 as ANQGSEA. The CDR3 coding sequence is TGCAGCGTTGCTAGAGGGACGGGGGCCTACGAGCAGTACTTC. Translation: CSVARGTGAYEQYF.

The V and J genes are TRBV7-8 and TRBJ2-1, with TRBD2 matching 8 bases. The V segment lost 4 bases and the J segment 10 bases; nucleotides outside the gene matches: 15. The CDR3 runs 16 residues. Looked up from germline, CDR1 is SGHVS and CDR2 is FQNEAQ. CDR3 coding DNA: TGTGCCAGCAGCTCTCTCATTGGACTAGCCACCAACGAGCAGTTCTTC. Protein product: CASSSLIGLATNEQFF.

This clonotype came up a few times. The chain employs TRBV29-1 and TRBJ2-5, with D perhaps matching TRBD2 (5 bases). CDR3 length equals 12 residues. Germline V gene data show CDR1 as SQVTM and CDR2 as ANQGSEA. Trimming shortened V by 7 bases and J by 4 bases, and 13 bases separated the two germline ends. The CDR3 reads CSGETSGETQYF. As DNA, the CDR3 is TGCAGCGGGGAGACCTCAGGAGAGACCCAGTACTTC.

This clonotype was seen only a few times. The chain joins TRBV6-4 to TRBJ1-2; D is undetermined. The CDR3 is 15 residues long. V dropped 2 bases and J dropped 4 bases, with 14 bases sitting between them. CDR1 is MRHNA, CDR2 SNTAGT, per germline. CDR3 coding DNA: TGTGCCAGCAGTGACCCGGGTGGAGGGTTCTATGGCTACACCTTC. Its translation: CASSDPGGGFYGYTF.

The rearrangement links TRBV29-1 to TRBJ2-7; no firm D call. The CDR3 is made up of 13 amino acids. V gave up 1 base and J gave up 0 bases, with 7 bases separating them. The germline CDR1 and CDR2 sequences are SQVTM and ANQGSEA. CDR3: CSVEAYPSYEQYF. The CDR3 DNA is TGCAGCGTTGAAGCTTACCCCTCCTACGAGCAGTACTTC.

V gene TRBV9 combines with J gene TRBJ2-7; 8 bases agree with TRBD2. The CDR3 is 15 amino acids. Germline CDR1 reads SGDLS; CDR2 reads YYNGEE. V lost 0 bases, J lost 4 bases, and 6 bases stayed unmatched. The CDR3 reads CASSVEGGRIYEQYF. The CDR3 bases are TGTGCCAGCAGCGTAGAAGGCGGGAGGATATACGAGCAGTACTTC.

The sample holds many counts of this clonotype. The chain uses TRBV15 and TRBJ1-5, with a weak D call TRBD1 (5 bases). Germline V gives CDR1 LNHNV, CDR2 YYDKDF (reference sequence). The ends were cut back, 0 bases at V and 6 bases at J, with 12 bases in the middle. The CDR3 extends over 15 amino acids. CDR3 nucleotides: TGTGCCACCAGCAGAGAGGGAAGGGGTGGTCAGCCCCAGCATTTT. Protein product: CATSREGRGGQPQHF.